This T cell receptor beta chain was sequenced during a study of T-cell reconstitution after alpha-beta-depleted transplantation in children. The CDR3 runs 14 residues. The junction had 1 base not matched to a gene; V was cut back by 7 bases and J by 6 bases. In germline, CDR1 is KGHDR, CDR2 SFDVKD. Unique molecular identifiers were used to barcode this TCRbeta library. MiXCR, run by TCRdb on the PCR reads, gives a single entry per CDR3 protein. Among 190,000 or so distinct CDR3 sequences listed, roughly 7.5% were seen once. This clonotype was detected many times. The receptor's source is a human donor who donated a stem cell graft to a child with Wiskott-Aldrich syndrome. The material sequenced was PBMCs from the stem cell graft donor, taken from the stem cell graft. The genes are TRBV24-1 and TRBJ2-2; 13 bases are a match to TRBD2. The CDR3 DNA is TGTGCCACCAGGGGACTAGCGGGATCCGGGGAGCTGTTTTTT. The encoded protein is CATRGLAGSGELFF.